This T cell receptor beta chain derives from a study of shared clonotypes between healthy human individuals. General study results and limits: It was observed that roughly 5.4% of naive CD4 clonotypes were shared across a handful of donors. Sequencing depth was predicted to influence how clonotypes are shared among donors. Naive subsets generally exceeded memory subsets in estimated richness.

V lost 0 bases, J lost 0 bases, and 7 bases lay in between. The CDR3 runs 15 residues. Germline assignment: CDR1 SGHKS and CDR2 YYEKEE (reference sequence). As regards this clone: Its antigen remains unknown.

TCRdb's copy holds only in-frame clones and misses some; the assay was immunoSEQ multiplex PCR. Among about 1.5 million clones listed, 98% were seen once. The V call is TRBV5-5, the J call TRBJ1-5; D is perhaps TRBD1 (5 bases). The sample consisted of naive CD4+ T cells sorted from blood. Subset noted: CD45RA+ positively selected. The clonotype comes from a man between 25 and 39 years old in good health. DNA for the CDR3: TGTGCCAGCAGCTTGGGGGGGTATAGCAATCAGCCCCAGCATTTT. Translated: CASSLGGYSNQPQHF.